This T cell receptor beta chain came from a study of blood T cells in healthy people across ages. Next came a second PCR, run for roughly 6 to 11 cycles, which used a sample-barcoded 5' primer along with a J-beta primer mix. TCRdb passed the 5' RACE reads through MiXCR, listing each CDR3 protein once. This sample carries fewer than 800,000 distinct CDR3 sequences, just under 25% of them seen once, and the ten largest clones take 9.4%. Germline lookup yields CDR1 MNHEY and CDR2 SMNVEV (reference sequence). This CDR3 spans 14 amino acids. This sample was shared with a second study, whose subject was T cells of mothers and their children. From that study: Overlap measured in related mother-child pairs was slightly, non-significantly higher than in unrelated pairs.

The sample taken for sequencing was blood. This chain links TRBV27 with TRBJ2-5; D may match TRBD1 or TRBD2 (5 bases each). The DNA matches TRBJ2-7 better at its end, which makes the J call doubtful. This receptor was obtained from a boy aged 5 to 17 in good health. The CDR3 DNA sequence: TGTGCCAGCAGCCCAGCTCCGGGACGCTACGAGCAGTACTTC. The encoded protein is CASSPAPGRYEQYF.